What follows is one T cell receptor (beta chain) and its context. Its antigen remains unidentified. This sample is drawn from a study of cytomegalovirus exposure and HLA in healthy donors. It was with 60 Vbeta and 13 Jbeta primers that the PCR ran. The repertoire was sequenced with immunoSEQ multiplex PCR; TCRdb's copy has only in-frame clones and lacks some. The data contain some 40,000 clones, roughly 50% of them seen just once; the ten biggest clones take up less than 7%. Notes on the study in general: In an earlier analysis, productive rearrangement rates for most beta V segments clustered near 87% or 30%.

The germline CDR1 and CDR2 sequences are SGHDN and FVKESK. The J segment lost 5 bases and the V segment lost 3 bases, leaving 8 bases of the junction unmatched. CDR3 size: 18 residues. This chain uses TRBV14 with TRBJ2-3; 16 bases map to TRBD2. This receptor was taken from a middle-aged woman in good health and CMV-seropositive. The sequenced material came from PBMCs. The CDR3 DNA reads as TGTGCCAGCAGCCAGACCGGGACTAGCGGGGGGGCCAGAGATACGCAGTATTTT. It is translated as CASSQTGTSGGARDTQYF. The full variable domain, with the rest looked up from reference TRBV14 and TRBJ2-3, is EAGVTQFPSHSVIEKGQTVTLRCDPISGHDNLYWYRRVMGKEIKFLLHFVKESKQDESGMPNNRFLAERTGGTYSTLKVQPAELEDSGVYFCASSQTGTSGGARDTQYFGPGTRLTVL.